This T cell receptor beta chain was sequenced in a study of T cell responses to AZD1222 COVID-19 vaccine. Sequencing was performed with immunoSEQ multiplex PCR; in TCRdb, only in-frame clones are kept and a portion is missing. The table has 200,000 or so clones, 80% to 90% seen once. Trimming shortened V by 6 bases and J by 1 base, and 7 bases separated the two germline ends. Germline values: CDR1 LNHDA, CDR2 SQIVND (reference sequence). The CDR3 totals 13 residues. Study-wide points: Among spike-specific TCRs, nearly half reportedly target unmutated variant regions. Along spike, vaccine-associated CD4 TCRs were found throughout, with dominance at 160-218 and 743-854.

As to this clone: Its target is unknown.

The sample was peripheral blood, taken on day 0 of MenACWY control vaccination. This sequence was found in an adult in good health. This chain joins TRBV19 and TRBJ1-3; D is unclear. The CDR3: CASRETSGNTIYF. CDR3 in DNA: TGTGCCAGTAGAGAAACATCTGGAAACACCATATATTTT.